This T cell receptor (beta chain) stems from a study of identical twins. Regarding the study as a whole: Low generation-probability sequences were in excess among twin-shared out-of-frame alpha sequences. In cord blood, abundant beta clonotypes had fewer insertions; memory showed no trend. Possibly, invariant MAIT and iNKT cells partly confounded zero-insertion analyses.

In its sample, this clonotype was seen a few times. Antigen unknown. TCRdb reanalysed the 5' RACE reads using MiXCR and keeps one entry per CDR3 protein. The data contain nearly 650,000 distinct CDR3 sequences, about 7.1% of them singletons. CDR3 size: 16 residues. Between the trimmed V and J ends, which lost 0 bases and 2 bases, there was a span of 14 bases. Germline loops: CDR1 SGHKS, CDR2 YYEKEE (reference sequence). This sample was also put to use in a study of yellow fever vaccine responses in identical twins.

Sequenced material: PBMCs. J is TRBJ1-2 and V is TRBV5-5; a weak D match, TRBD1 (6 bases). This clonotype was obtained from a woman aged 18 to 35 in good health. The CDR3: CASSLVPTGANYGYTF. The CDR3 DNA sequence: TGTGCCAGCAGCTTGGTCCCGACAGGAGCGAACTATGGCTACACCTTC. Supplemented by reference TRBV5-5 and TRBJ1-2, the full variable domain reads DAGVTQSPTHLIKTRGQQVTLRCSPISGHKSVSWYQQVLGQGPQFIFQYYEKEERGRGNFPDRFSARQFPNYSSELNVNALLLGDSALYLCASSLVPTGANYGYTFGSGTRLTVV.